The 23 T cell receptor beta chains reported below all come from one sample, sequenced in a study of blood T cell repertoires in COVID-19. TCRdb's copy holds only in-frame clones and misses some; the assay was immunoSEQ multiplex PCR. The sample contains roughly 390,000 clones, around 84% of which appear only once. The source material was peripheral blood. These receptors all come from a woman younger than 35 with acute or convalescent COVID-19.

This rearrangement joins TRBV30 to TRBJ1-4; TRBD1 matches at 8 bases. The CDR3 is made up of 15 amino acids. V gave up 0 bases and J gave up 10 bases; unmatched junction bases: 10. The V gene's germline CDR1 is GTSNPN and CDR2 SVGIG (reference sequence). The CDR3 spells CAWSVGPAGGRKLFF. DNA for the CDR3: TGTGCCTGGAGTGTAGGCCCGGCAGGGGGCCGAAAACTGTTTTTT.

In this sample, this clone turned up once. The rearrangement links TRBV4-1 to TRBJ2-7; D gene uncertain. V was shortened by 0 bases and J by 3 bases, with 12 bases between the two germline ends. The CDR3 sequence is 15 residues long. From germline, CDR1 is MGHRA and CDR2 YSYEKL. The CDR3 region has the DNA TGCGCCAGCAGCCAAGATGGCGGCGGAAGCTACGAGCAGTACTTC. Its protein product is CASSQDGGGSYEQYF.

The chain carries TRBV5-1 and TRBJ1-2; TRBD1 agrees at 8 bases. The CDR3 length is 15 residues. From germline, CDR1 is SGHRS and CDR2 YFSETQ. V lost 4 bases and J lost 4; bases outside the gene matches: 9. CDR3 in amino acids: CASSPRTGRSYGYTF. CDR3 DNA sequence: TGCGCCAGCAGCCCGCGGACAGGGCGAAGCTATGGCTACACCTTC.

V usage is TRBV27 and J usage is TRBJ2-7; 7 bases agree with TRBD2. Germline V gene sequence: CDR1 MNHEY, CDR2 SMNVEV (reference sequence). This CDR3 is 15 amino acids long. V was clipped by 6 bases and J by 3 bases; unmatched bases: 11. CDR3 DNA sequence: TGTGCCAGCAGCCCGCTAGCGGAGACATACTACGAGCAGTACTTC. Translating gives CASSPLAETYYEQYF.

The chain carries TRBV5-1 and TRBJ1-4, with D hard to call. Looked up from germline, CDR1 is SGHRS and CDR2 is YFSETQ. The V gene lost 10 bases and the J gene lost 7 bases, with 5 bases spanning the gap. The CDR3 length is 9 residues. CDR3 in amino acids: CAPSEKLFF. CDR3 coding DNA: TGCGCCCCTTCTGAAAAACTGTTTTTT.

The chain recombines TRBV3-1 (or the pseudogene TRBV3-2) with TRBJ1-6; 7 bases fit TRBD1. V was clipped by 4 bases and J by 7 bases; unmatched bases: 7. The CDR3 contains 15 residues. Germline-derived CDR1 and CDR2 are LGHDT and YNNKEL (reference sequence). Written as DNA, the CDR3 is TGTGCCAGCAGCCCCCTGCTACAGGGGAATTCACCCCTCCACTTT. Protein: CASSPLLQGNSPLHF.

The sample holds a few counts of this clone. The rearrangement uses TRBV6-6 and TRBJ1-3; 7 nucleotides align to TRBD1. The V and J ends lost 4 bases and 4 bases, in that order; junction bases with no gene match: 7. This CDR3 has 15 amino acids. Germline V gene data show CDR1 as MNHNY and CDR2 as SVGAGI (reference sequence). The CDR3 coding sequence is TGTGCCAGCAGTTTACGGCAGGGGGAGGGAAACACCATATATTTT. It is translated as CASSLRQGEGNTIYF.

CDR3 protein: CASSLGQGRNSPLHF. Here the CDR3 DNA reads TGTGCCAGCAGCTTGGGACAGGGGAGGAATTCACCCCTCCACTTT. This sequence joins TRBV5-4 and TRBJ1-6, with TRBD1 matching over 8 bases. Germline CDR1 reads SGHNT; CDR2 reads YYREEE (reference sequence). V trimming: 0 bases; J trimming: 7 bases; junction bases outside the gene matches: 3. The CDR3 contains 15 residues. Full variable domain (remainder filled in from reference TRBV5-4 and TRBJ1-6): ETGVTQSPTHLIKTRGQQVTLRCSSQSGHNTVSWYQQALGQGPQFIFQYYREEENGRGNFPPRFSGLQFPNYSSELNVNALELDDSALYLCASSLGQGRNSPLHFGNGTRLTVT.

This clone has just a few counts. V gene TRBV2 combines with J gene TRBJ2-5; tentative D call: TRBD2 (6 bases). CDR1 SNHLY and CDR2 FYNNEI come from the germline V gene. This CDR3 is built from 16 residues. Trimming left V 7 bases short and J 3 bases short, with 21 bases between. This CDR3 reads CASIRERLSGKETQYF. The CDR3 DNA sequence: TGTGCCAGCATACGGGAGCGCCTATCGGGAAAAGAGACCCAGTACTTC.

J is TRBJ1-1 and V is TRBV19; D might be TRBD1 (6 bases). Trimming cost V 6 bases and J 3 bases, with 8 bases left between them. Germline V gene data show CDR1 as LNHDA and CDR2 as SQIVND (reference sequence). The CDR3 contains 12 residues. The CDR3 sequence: CASRDRDTEAFF. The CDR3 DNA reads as TGTGCCAGTAGGGACAGAGACACTGAAGCTTTCTTT.

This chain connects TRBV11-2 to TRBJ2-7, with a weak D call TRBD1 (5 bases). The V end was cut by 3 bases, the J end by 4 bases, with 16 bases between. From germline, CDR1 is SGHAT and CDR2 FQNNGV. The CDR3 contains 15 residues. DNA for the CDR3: TGTGCCAGCAGCTTTTGGACACGTCTTTGGTACGAGCAGTACTTC. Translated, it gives CASSFWTRLWYEQYF.

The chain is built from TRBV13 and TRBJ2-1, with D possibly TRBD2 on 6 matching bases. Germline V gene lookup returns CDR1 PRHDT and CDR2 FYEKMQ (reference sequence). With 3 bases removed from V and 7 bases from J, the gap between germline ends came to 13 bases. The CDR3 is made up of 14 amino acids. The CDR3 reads CASSLRGPENEQFF. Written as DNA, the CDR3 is TGTGCCAGCAGCTTGCGGGGCCCTGAGAATGAGCAGTTCTTC.

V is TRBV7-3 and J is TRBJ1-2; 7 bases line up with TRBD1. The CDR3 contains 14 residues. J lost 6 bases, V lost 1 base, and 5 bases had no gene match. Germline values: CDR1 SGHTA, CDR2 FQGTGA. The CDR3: CASSLSWQGDGYTF. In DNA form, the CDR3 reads TGTGCCAGCAGCTTAAGCTGGCAGGGGGATGGCTACACCTTC.

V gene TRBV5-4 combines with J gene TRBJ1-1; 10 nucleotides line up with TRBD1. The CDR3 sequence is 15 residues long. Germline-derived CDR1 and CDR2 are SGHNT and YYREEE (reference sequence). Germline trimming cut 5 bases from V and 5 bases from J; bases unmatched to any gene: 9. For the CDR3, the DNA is TGTGCCAGCAGTCTTGGACAGGGGGTGTGGACTGAAGCTTTCTTT. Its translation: CASSLGQGVWTEAFF.

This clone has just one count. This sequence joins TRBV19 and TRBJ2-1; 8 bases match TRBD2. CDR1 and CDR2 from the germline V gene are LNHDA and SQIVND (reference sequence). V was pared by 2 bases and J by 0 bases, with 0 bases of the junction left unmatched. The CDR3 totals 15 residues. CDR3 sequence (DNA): TGTGCCAGTAGTATAAGCGGGAGCTCCTACAATGAGCAGTTCTTC. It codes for CASSISGSSYNEQFF. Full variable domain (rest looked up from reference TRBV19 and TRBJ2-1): DGGITQSPKYLFRKEGQNVTLSCEQNLNHDAMYWYRQDPGQGLRLIYYSQIVNDFQKGDIAEGYSVSREKKESFPLTVTSAQKNPTAFYLCASSISGSSYNEQFFGPGTRLTVL.

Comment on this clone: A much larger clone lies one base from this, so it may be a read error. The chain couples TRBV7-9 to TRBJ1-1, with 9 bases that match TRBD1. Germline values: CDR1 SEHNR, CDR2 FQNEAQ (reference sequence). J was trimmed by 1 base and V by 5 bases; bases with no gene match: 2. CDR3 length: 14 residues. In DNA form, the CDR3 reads TGTGCCAGCAGCCCGGGACAGGGGAACACTGAAGCTTTCTTT. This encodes CASSPGQGNTEAFF.

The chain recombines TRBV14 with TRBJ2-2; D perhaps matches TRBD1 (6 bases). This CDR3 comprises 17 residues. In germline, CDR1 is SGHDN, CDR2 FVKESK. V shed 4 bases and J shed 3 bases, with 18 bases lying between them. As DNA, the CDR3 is TGTGCCAGCAGCCGGTACCACAGGGTTCTGGACACCGGGGAGCTGTTTTTT. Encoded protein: CASSRYHRVLDTGELFF.

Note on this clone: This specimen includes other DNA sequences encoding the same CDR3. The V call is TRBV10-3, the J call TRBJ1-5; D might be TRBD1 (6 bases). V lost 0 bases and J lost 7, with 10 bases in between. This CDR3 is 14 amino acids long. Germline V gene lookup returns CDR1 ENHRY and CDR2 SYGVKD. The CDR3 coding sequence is TGTGCCATCAGTGAGTCGGGGGGGGGCCAGCCCCAGCATTTT. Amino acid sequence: CAISESGGGQPQHF.

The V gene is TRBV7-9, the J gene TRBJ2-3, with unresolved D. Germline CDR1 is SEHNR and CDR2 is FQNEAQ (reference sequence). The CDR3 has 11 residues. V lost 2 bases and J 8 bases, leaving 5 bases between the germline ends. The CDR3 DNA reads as TGTGCCAGCAGCTTACGAGTTACGCAGTATTTT. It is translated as CASSLRVTQYF.

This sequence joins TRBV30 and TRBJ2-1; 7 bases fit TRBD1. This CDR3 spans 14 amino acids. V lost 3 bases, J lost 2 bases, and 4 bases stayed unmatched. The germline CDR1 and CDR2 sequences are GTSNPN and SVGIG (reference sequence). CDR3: CAWSRDSPYNEQFF. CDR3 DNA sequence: TGTGCCTGGAGCCGGGACAGCCCCTACAATGAGCAGTTCTTC.

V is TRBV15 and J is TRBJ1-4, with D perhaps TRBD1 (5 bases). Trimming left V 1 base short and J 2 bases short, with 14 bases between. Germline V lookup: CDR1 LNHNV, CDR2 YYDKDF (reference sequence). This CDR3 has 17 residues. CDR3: CATSRALTGPTNEKLFF. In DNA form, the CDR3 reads TGTGCCACCAGCAGAGCGCTCACAGGCCCCACTAATGAAAAACTGTTTTTT. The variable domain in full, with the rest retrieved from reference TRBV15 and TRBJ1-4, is DAMVIQNPRYQVTQFGKPVTLSCSQTLNHNVMYWYQQKSSQAPKLLFHYYDKDFNNEADTPDNFQSRRPNTSFCFLDIRSPGLGDTAMYLCATSRALTGPTNEKLFFGSGTQLSVL.

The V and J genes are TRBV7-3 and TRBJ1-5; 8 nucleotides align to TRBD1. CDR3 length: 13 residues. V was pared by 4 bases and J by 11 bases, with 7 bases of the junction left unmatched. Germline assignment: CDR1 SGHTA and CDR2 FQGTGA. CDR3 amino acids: CASSSTGVGAQHF. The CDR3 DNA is TGTGCCAGCAGCTCGACAGGGGTGGGAGCCCAGCATTTT.

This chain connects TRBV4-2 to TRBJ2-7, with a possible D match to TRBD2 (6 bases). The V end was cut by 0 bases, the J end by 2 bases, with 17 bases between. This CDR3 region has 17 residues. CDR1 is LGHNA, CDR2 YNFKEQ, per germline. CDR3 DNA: TGTGCCAGCAGCCAAGAACAGAGCCGTGGACTAACCTACGAGCAGTACTTC. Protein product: CASSQEQSRGLTYEQYF.